Sequencing of this T cell receptor beta chain was carried out in a study of blood T cell repertoires in COVID-19. Across the study: COVID-19 samples from acute and convalescent phases originated in the United States, Italy and Spain. Sources were T cells, B-cell-depleted T cells, or PBMCs; the material itself was cDNA or gDNA.

As originally analysed: Amplifying reference gene primers gave estimates of nucleated cell counts. The repertoire was sequenced with immunoSEQ multiplex PCR; TCRdb's copy has only in-frame clones and lacks some. Clonal size and the V and J genes are those of that table, whereas D and trimming came from the DNA. The table has some 24,000 clones, 80% to 90% seen once; the top ten hold roughly 21%. The CDR3 totals 13 residues. Germline V gene data show CDR1 as MGHDK and CDR2 as SYGVNS. Trimming removed 1 base at V and 6 bases at J, with 6 bases between. The chain uses TRBV25-1 and TRBJ2-2, with D maybe TRBD1 (5 bases). Sequencing was performed on peripheral blood. This clonotype was sampled from a human donor in a cohort sampled during active COVID-19. The CDR3 region has the DNA TGTGCCAGCAGTGAATTGGGGCCCGGGGAGCTGTTTTTT. Protein sequence: CASSELGPGELFF.